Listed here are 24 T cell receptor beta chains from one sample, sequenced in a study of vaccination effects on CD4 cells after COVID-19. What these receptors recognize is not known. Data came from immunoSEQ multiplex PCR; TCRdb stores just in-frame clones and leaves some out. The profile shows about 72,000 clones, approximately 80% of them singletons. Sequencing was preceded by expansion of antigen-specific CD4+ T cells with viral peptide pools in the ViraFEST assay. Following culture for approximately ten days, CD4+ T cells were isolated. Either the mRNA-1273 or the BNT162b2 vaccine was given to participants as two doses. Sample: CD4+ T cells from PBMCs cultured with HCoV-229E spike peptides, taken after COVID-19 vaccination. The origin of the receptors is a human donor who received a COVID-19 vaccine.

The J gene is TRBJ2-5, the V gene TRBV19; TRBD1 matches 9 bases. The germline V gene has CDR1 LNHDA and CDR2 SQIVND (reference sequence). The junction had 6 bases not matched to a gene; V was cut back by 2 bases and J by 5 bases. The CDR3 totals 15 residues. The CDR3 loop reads CASSIIQGARETQYF. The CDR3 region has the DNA TGTGCCAGTAGTATAATACAGGGGGCTCGGGAGACCCAGTACTTC. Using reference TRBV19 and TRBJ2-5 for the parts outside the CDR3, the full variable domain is DGGITQSPKYLFRKEGQNVTLSCEQNLNHDAMYWYRQDPGQGLRLIYYSQIVNDFQKGDIAEGYSVSREKKESFPLTVTSAQKNPTAFYLCASSIIQGARETQYFGPGTRLLVL.

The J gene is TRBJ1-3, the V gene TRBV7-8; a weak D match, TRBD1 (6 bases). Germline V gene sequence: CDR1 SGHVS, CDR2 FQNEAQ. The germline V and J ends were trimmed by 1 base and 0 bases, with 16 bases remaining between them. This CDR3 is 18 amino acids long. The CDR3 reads CASSLGTTGTSSGNTIYF. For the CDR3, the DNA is TGTGCCAGCAGCTTAGGGACGACAGGCACGAGCTCTGGAAACACCATATATTTT.

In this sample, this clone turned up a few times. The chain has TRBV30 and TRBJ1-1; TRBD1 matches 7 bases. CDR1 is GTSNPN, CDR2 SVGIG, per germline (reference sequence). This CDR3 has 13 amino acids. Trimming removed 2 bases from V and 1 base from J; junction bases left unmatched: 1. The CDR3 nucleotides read TGTGCCTGGAGTCGGGACAGGAACACTGAAGCTTTCTTT. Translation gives CAWSRDRNTEAFF.

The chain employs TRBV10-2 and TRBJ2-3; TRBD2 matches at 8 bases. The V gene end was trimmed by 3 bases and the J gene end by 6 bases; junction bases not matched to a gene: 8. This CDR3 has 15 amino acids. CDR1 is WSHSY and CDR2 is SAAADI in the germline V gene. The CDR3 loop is CASSDGAGGPDTQYF. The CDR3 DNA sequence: TGCGCCAGCAGTGATGGGGCGGGGGGTCCGGATACGCAGTATTTT.

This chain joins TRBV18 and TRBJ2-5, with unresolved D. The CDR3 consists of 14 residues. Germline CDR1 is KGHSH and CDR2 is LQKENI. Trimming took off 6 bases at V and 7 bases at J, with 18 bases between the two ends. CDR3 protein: CASSQGSSAGTQYF. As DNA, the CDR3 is TGTGCCAGCTCCCAAGGGTCTTCGGCAGGGACCCAGTACTTC. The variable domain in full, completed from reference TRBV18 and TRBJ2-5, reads NAGVMQNPRHLVRRRGQEARLRCSPMKGHSHVYWYRQLPEEGLKFMVYLQKENIIDESGMPKERFSAEFPKEGPSILRIQQVVRGDSAAYFCASSQGSSAGTQYFGPGTRLLVL.

In nucleotides, the CDR3 is TGTGCCAGCAGCCCAGGGACAGGGCACACCGGGGAGCTGTTTTTT. This encodes CASSPGTGHTGELFF. The chain combines TRBV7-7 with TRBJ2-2, with 9 nucleotides matching TRBD1. Looked up from germline, CDR1 is SSHAT and CDR2 is FNYEAQ (reference sequence). The trim removed 5 bases at V and 3 bases at J, leaving 4 bases unmatched. This CDR3 has 15 residues.

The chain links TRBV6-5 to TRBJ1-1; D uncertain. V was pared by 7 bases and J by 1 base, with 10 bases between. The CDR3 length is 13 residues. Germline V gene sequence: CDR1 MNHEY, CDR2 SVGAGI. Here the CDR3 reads CASTQVWNTEAFF. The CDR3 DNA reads TGTGCCAGCACTCAGGTGTGGAACACTGAAGCTTTCTTT.

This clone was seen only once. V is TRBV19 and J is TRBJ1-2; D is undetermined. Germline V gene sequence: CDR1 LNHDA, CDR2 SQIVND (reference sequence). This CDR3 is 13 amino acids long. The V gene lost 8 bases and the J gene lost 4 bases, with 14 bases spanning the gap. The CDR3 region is CASQGGRVYGYTF. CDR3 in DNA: TGTGCCAGTCAAGGTGGACGGGTCTATGGCTACACCTTC.

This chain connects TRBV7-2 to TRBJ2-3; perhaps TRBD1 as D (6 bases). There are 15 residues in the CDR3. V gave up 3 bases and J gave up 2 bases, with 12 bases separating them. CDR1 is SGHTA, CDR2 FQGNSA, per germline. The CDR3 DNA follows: TGTGCCAGCAGCTTCAACTCAGGGGCCACAGATACGCAGTATTTT. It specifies CASSFNSGATDTQYF.

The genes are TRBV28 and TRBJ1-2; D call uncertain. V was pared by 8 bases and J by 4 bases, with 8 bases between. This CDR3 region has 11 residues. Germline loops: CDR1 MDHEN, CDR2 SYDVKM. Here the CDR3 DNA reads TGTGCCAGCGGGTGGGGCTATGGCTACACCTTC. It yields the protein CASGWGYGYTF.

The CDR3 bases are TGCGCCAGCTGCTCGGGAGGGGGGGGCACTGAAGCTTTCTTT. Its protein product is CASCSGGGGTEAFF. The V and J genes are TRBV5-1 and TRBJ1-1, with D tentatively TRBD1 (6 bases). Germline values: CDR1 SGHRS, CDR2 YFSETQ. The CDR3 spans 14 residues. The V gene lost 7 bases and the J gene lost 4 bases, with 17 bases spanning the gap.

In DNA, the CDR3 is TGTGCCAGCTCACCCCGTGAAAATGCGGGAAATGGCTACACCTTC. It codes for CASSPRENAGNGYTF. The chain recombines TRBV18 with TRBJ1-2, with D unresolved. V gave up 3 bases and J gave up 6 bases, with 17 bases separating them. CDR1 is KGHSH, CDR2 LQKENI, per germline. The CDR3 sequence is 15 residues long.

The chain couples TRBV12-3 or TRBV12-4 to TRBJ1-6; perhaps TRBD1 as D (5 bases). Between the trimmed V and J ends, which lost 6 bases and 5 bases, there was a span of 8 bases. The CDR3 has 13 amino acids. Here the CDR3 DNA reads TGTGCCAGCAGGACAGTCAATAATTCACCCCTCCACTTT. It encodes CASRTVNNSPLHF.

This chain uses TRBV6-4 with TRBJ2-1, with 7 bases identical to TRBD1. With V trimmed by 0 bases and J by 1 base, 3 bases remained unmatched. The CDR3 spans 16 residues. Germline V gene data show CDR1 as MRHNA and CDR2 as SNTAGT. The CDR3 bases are TGTGCCAGCAGTGACTCTGGCAGGGGGTCCTACAATGAGCAGTTCTTC. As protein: CASSDSGRGSYNEQFF.

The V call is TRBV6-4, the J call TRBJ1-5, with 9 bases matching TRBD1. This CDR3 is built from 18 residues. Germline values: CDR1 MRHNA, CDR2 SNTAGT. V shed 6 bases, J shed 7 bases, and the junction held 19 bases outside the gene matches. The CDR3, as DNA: TGTGCCAGCAGCATTCTCTACTATACAGGGGGCGAAAGCCAGCCCCAGCATTTT. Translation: CASSILYYTGGESQPQHF.

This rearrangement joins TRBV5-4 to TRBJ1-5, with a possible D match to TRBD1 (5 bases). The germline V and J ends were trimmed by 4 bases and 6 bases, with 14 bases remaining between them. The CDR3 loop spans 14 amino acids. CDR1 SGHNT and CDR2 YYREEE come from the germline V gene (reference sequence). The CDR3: CASSVAGGSQPQHF. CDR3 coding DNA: TGTGCCAGCAGCGTTGCCGGGGGGAGTCAGCCCCAGCATTTT.

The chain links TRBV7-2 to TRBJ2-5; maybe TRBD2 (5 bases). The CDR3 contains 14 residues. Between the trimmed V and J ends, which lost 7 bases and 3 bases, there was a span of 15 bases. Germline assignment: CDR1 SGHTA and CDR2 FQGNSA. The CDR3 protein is CASTLRRFEETQYF. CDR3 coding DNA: TGTGCCAGCACCCTAAGGAGGTTTGAAGAGACCCAGTACTTC. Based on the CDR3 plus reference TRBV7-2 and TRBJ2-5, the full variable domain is GAGVSQSPSNKVTEKGKDVELRCDPISGHTALYWYRQSLGQGLEFLIYFQGNSAPDKSGLPSDRFSAERTGGSVSTLTIQRTQQEDSAVYLCASTLRRFEETQYFGPGTRLLVL.

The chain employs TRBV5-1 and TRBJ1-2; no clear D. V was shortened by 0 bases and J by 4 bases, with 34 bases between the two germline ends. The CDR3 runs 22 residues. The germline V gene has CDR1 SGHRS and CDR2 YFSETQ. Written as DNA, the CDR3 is TGCGCCAGCAGCTTGGTTCGGCAGCCTATTCGAGGCTCTAAAGTAAACTTCTATGGCTACACCTTC. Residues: CASSLVRQPIRGSKVNFYGYTF.

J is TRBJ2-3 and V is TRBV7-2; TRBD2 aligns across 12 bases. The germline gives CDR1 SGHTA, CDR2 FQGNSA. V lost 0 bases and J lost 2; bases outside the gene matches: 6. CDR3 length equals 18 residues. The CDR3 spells CASSLAPGLAGPTDTQYF. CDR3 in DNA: TGTGCCAGCAGCTTAGCGCCTGGACTAGCGGGGCCCACAGATACGCAGTATTTT. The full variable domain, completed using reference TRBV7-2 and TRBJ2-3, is GAGVSQSPSNKVTEKGKDVELRCDPISGHTALYWYRQSLGQGLEFLIYFQGNSAPDKSGLPSDRFSAERTGGSVSTLTIQRTQQEDSAVYLCASSLAPGLAGPTDTQYFGPGTRLTVL.

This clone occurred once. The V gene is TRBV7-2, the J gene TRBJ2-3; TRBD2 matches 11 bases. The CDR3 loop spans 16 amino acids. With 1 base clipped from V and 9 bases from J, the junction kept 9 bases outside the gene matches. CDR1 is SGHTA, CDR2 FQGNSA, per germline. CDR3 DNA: TGTGCCAGCAGCTTAGTGAGACTAGCGGGGAGATGGACGCAGTATTTT. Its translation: CASSLVRLAGRWTQYF. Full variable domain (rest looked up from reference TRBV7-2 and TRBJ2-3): GAGVSQSPSNKVTEKGKDVELRCDPISGHTALYWYRQSLGQGLEFLIYFQGNSAPDKSGLPSDRFSAERTGGSVSTLTIQRTQQEDSAVYLCASSLVRLAGRWTQYFGPGTRLTVL.

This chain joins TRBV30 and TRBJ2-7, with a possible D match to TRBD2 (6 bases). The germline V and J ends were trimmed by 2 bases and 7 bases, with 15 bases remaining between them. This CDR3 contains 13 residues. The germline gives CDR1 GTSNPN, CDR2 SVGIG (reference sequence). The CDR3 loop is CAWSFDRGGEQYV. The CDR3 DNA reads TGTGCCTGGAGTTTTGACAGAGGAGGGGAGCAGTACGTC.

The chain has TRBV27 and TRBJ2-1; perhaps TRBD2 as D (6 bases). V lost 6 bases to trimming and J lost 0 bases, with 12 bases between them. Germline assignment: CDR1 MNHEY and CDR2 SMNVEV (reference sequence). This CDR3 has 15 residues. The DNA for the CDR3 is TGTGCCAGCAGCTACGGGGGACGCTCCTACAATGAGCAGTTCTTC. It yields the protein CASSYGGRSYNEQFF.

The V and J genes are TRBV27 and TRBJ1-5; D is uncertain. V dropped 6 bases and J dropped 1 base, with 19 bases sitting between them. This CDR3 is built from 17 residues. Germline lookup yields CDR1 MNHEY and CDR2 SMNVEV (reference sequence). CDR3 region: CASRRSADSISNQPQHF. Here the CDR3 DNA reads TGTGCCAGCAGGCGGTCAGCCGATAGCATCAGCAATCAGCCCCAGCATTTT.

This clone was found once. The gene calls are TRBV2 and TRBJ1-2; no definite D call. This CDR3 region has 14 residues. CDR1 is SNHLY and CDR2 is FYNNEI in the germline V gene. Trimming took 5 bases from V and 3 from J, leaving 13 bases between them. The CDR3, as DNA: TGTGCCAGCAGTCGGGAACGGGCCGACTATGGCTACACCTTC. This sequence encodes CASSRERADYGYTF.